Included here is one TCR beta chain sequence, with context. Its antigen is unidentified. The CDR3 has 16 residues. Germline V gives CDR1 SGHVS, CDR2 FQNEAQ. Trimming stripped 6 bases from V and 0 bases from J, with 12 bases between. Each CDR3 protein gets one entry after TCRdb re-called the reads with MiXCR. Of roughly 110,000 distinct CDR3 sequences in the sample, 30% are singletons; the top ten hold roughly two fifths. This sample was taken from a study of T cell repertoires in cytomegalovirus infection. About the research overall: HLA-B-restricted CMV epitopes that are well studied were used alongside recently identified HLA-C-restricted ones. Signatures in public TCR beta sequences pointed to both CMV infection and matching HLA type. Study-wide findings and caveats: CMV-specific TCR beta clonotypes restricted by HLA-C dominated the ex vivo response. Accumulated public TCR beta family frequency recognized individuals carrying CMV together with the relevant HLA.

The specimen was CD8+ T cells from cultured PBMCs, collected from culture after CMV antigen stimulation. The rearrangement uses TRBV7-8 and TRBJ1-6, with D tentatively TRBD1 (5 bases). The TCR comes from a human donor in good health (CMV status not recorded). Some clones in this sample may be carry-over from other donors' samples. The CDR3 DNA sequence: TGTGCCAGCAGAACTGGGACCAGCTCCTATAATTCACCCCTCCACTTT. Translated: CASRTGTSSYNSPLHF.